The 10 T cell receptor beta chains below come from one sample, sequenced in a study of long-term antiretroviral therapy in people with HIV. Version v3.0 of the immunoSEQ assay ran at survey level. The protocol was immunoSEQ multiplex PCR, while the TCRdb copy is restricted to in-frame clones and leaves out a portion. Among about 28,000 clones listed, around 80% were seen once. The input for sequencing was unsorted PBMCs, taken 1.5 years before starting antiretroviral therapy. Source of these receptors: a man younger than 35 with HIV.

The chain has TRBV19 and TRBJ2-3; D gene ambiguous. Trimming took off 6 bases at V and 8 bases at J, with 21 bases between the two ends. This CDR3 is built from 15 residues. Germline CDR1 and CDR2: LNHDA and SQIVND (reference sequence). CDR3 loop: CASRSGLTTMATQYF. The CDR3 DNA reads as TGTGCCAGTAGGTCCGGGCTTACCACAATGGCTACGCAGTATTTT. Variable domain in full (rest from reference TRBV19 and TRBJ2-3): DGGITQSPKYLFRKEGQNVTLSCEQNLNHDAMYWYRQDPGQGLRLIYYSQIVNDFQKGDIAEGYSVSREKKESFPLTVTSAQKNPTAFYLCASRSGLTTMATQYFGPGTRLTVL.

This clone was counted a single time. V and J are TRBV4-2 and TRBJ2-7; 7 bases fit TRBD1. Germline CDR1 and CDR2: LGHNA and YNFKEQ. With V trimmed by 4 bases and J by 3 bases, 6 bases remained unmatched. The CDR3 contains 14 residues. CDR3 sequence: CASSRDRTGYEQYF. The CDR3 DNA is TGTGCCAGCAGCCGAGATCGGACAGGCTACGAGCAGTACTTC.

The chain links TRBV18 to TRBJ2-1; D possibly corresponds to TRBD2 (5 bases). The germline V gene has CDR1 KGHSH and CDR2 LQKENI. This CDR3 comprises 19 residues. The germline V and J ends were trimmed by 5 bases and 5 bases, with 28 bases remaining between them. This CDR3 reads CASSMEWPNSDRANNEQFF. The DNA of the CDR3 is TGTGCCAGCTCAATGGAGTGGCCGAATAGCGACCGTGCCAACAATGAGCAGTTCTTC.

The V and J genes are TRBV2 and TRBJ2-1, with TRBD2 as a possible D gene (5 bases). Germline V lookup: CDR1 SNHLY, CDR2 FYNNEI. There are 14 residues in the CDR3. Trimming removed 6 bases from V and 5 bases from J, with 14 bases in between. The CDR3 nucleotides are TGTGCCAGCAGGTCTCCGGGAATAGACAATGAGCAGTTCTTC. Its protein product is CASRSPGIDNEQFF.

This clone turned up a few times. An end of the junction differs from the germline gene, which may be a read error. This chain joins TRBV29-1 and TRBJ2-3; TRBD1 matches 8 bases. Germline assignment: CDR1 SQVTM and CDR2 ANQGSEA. CDR3 length: 14 amino acids. CDR3 sequence: CSVEGQGYSDTQYF. The CDR3 coding sequence is TGCAGCGTAGAAGGACAGGGATATTCCGATACGCAGTATTTT.

In this sample, this clone turned up a few times. The chain joins TRBV9 to TRBJ2-1; D is ambiguous. The CDR3 loop spans 13 amino acids. Germline values: CDR1 SGDLS, CDR2 YYNGEE. V gave up 0 bases and J gave up 5 bases, with 6 bases separating them. The CDR3 nucleotides are TGTGCCAGCAGCGTAGCAGTTAACAATGAGCAGTTCTTC. Its translation is CASSVAVNNEQFF.

The chain employs TRBV4-3 and TRBJ2-1; 9 bases line up with TRBD2. There are 16 residues in the CDR3. CDR1 is LGHNA and CDR2 is YSLEER in the germline V gene. V lost 0 bases to trimming and J lost 2 bases; unmatched junction nucleotides: 2. The chain's CDR3 is CASSQDLAGPYNEQFF. The CDR3 region has the DNA TGCGCCAGCAGCCAAGATCTAGCGGGACCCTACAATGAGCAGTTCTTC.

The CDR3 DNA follows: TGTGCCAGCCAAAATTACAGGGGCTCGGGAGAAAAACTGTTTTTT. Protein sequence: CASQNYRGSGEKLFF. V gene TRBV28 combines with J gene TRBJ1-4, with 7 bases fitting TRBD1. The CDR3 extends over 15 amino acids. The germline V gene encodes CDR1 MDHEN and CDR2 SYDVKM. The trim removed 8 bases at V and 8 bases at J, leaving 14 bases unmatched.

J is TRBJ1-1 and V is TRBV15, with TRBD1 identical over 7 bases. V shed 4 bases and J 3 bases; nucleotides not matched to a gene: 5. This CDR3 spans 14 amino acids. In germline, CDR1 is LNHNV, CDR2 YYDKDF (reference sequence). CDR3 sequence reads: CATSIGTVHTEAFF. Written as DNA, the CDR3 is TGTGCCACCAGCATAGGGACAGTCCACACTGAAGCTTTCTTT.

The V call is TRBV5-1, the J call TRBJ2-3; D may be TRBD1 (6 bases). Germline V gives CDR1 SGHRS, CDR2 YFSETQ. The CDR3 is made up of 18 amino acids. The V end was cut by 3 bases, the J end by 2 bases, with 22 bases between. This CDR3 is CASSSTYSQGSTTDTQYF. The CDR3 nucleotides read TGCGCCAGCAGCTCCACCTATTCTCAGGGGTCCACCACAGATACGCAGTATTTT.